The clone carrying this T cell receptor (beta chain) has ten or more counts. Its antigen is as yet unknown. Multiplex PCR amplified TCR beta CDR3 with 32 V and 13 J primers. TCRdb analysed the multiplex PCR reads with MiXCR anew, one entry per CDR3 protein. Here the sample spans 10,000 or so distinct CDR3 sequences, about 17% being singletons. Template material for each sample was roughly 600 ng of bulk tumor genomic DNA. Several far-apart biopsies were taken per primary tumor during surgery. Curative surgery was performed on patients who had untreated, newly diagnosed non-small cell lung cancer. The data were taken from a study of immune heterogeneity within non-small cell lung tumors. Overall study results and limits: Some T-cell receptor beta clonotypes occurred at high frequency. These high-frequency clonotypes were largely distinct between individual patients.

This CDR3 is 13 amino acids long. V was pared by 4 bases and J by 7 bases, with 15 bases between. Germline-derived CDR1 and CDR2 are SGHDT and YYEEEE. The sample was lung tumor tissue. V and J are TRBV5-6 and TRBJ2-7; D unclear. The clonotype was recovered from a man aged 35 to 55 with non-small cell lung cancer. For the CDR3, the DNA is TGTGCCAGCAGCATAGACATAGCAGGTGAGCAGTACTTC. Its protein product is CASSIDIAGEQYF.